This T cell receptor (beta chain) was sequenced during a study of cytomegalovirus exposure and HLA in healthy donors. The study, taken as a whole, reports: In a later analysis, fewer than 20,000 TCR beta sequences were associated with HLA alleles at 0.05 false discovery rate. In vitro checks showed that three CMV-associated chains really do target CMV antigens. Reported findings show TCR beta sequences accurately forecast HLA-A and HLA-B alleles in most subjects. As a later analysis showed, a missense DCLRE1C variant was linked to trimming of TCR beta V- and J-genes.

V lost 2 bases to trimming and J lost 2 bases; unmatched junction nucleotides: 8. This CDR3 is built from 17 residues. The germline CDR1 and CDR2 sequences are SEHNR and FQNEAQ (reference sequence). PCR involved 60 Vbeta and 13 Jbeta primers. The assay was immunoSEQ multiplex PCR, and TCRdb's table has in-frame clones only and misses some. Among about 190,000 clones listed, approximately 80% were seen once. A remark on this clone: Antigen: not known.

The chain carries TRBV7-9 and TRBJ2-7; 11 bases are shared with TRBD2. This sequence originates from a man aged 35-49 years in good health and CMV-seropositive. Specimen: PBMCs. CDR3 DNA: TGTGCCAGCAGCTTACACGGGACTAGCGGAGGACCCTACGAGCAGTACTTC. This sequence encodes CASSLHGTSGGPYEQYF.